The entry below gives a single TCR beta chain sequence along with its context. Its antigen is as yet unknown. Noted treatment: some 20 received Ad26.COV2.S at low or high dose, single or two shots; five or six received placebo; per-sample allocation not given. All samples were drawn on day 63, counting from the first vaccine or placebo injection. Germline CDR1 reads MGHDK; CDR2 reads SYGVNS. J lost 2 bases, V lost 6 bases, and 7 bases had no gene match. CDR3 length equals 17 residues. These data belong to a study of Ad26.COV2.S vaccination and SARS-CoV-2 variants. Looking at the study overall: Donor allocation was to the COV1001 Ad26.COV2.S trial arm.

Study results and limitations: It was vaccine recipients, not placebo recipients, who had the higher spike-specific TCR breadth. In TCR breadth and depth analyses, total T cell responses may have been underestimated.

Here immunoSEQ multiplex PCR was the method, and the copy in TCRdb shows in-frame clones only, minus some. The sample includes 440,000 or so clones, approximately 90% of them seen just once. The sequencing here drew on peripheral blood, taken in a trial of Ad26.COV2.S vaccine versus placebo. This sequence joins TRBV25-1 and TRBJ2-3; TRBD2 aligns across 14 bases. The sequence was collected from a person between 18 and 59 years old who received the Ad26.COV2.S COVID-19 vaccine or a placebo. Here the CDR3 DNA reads TGTGCCAGCAGCCGTTGGGGACTAGCGGGGGTCACAGATACGCAGTATTTT. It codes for CASSRWGLAGVTDTQYF.